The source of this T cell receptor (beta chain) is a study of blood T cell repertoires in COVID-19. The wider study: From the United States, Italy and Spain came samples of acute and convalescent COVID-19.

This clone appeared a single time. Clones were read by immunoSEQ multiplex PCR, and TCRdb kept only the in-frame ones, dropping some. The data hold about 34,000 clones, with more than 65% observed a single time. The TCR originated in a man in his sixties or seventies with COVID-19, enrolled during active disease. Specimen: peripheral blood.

The CDR3 DNA reads TGTGCCAGCAGCTTAGCCACCACTAGCGGGTACAATGAGCAGTTCTTC. Protein sequence: CASSLATTSGYNEQFF. The genes are TRBV7-2 and TRBJ2-1; 9 bases are a match to TRBD2. V lost 0 bases, J lost 4 bases, and 4 bases stayed unmatched. The CDR3 loop spans 16 amino acids. The germline V gene encodes CDR1 SGHTA and CDR2 FQGNSA.